This T cell receptor beta chain was documented in a study of shared clonotypes between healthy human individuals. Trimming cost V 3 bases and J 9 bases, with 15 bases left between them. The CDR3 has 14 residues. Germline V gives CDR1 LNHDA, CDR2 SQIVND (reference sequence). Profiling relied on immunoSEQ multiplex PCR, and the TCRdb table lists in-frame clones only, not all of them. The top ten clones hold under 0.45% of a sample with 2 million to 2.5 million clones, approximately 93% of them seen once. The TCR was taken from a man younger than 35 in good health. Some clones in this sample may be carry-over from other donors' samples. The sample taken for sequencing was naive CD4+ T cells from PBMCs. Subset in this sample: CD45RA+ positively selected. The rearrangement links TRBV19 to TRBJ1-5; D gene uncertain. The CDR3 DNA is TGTGCCAGTAGTATTTTTATAGGCGGATGGCCCCAGCATTTT. This gives the protein CASSIFIGGWPQHF.